This is a list of T cell receptor beta chains from one sample in a study of blood T cell repertoires in COVID-19. Libraries were prepared by immunoSEQ multiplex PCR; TCRdb keeps only in-frame clonotypes and omits some of them. Here the sample spans approximately 150,000 clones, approximately 88% being singletons. The sample comprised peripheral blood. Source of these receptors: a man aged 55 to 70 with active or convalescent COVID-19. CDR3s include the opening cysteine and the closing phenylalanine or tryptophan. Each record gives: V gene, J gene, CDR3 protein.

V: TRBV18
J: TRBJ1-1
CDR3: CASLPGQGIRAFF

V: TRBV10-1
J: TRBJ2-7
CDR3: CASSSVPLGTSGYSYEQYF

V: TRBV9
J: TRBJ2-1
CDR3: CASSVDLGLAGGEQFF

V: TRBV24-1
J: TRBJ2-5
CDR3: CATSDQGLAEETQYF

V: TRBV7-9
J: TRBJ1-2
CDR3: CASSVDSYGYTF

V: TRBV21-1
J: TRBJ2-1
CDR3: CASSKEMVGEQFF

V: TRBV4-3
J: TRBJ1-5
CDR3: CASSQVRDRNQPQHF

V: TRBV5-1
J: TRBJ2-7
CDR3: CASSLVQGGLGEQYF

V: TRBV28
J: TRBJ2-5
CDR3: CATTKAGQETQYF

V: TRBV4-1
J: TRBJ1-3
CDR3: CASSQGTLGAGNTIYF